Following are 17 T cell receptor beta chains from one sample sequenced in a study of control samples from healthy donors and cancer patients. Here immunoSEQ multiplex PCR was the method, and the copy in TCRdb shows in-frame clones only, minus some. The table includes over 100,000 clones, 85% to 90% detected once. Input material: blood. Every receptor here comes from a woman aged 50 to 60 in good health.

This clone was observed a handful of times. Different DNA sequences within this sample yield the same CDR3. The rearrangement joins TRBV24-1 to TRBJ2-2; TRBD1 matches 12 bases. Germline CDR1 reads KGHDR; CDR2 reads SFDVKD. The CDR3 runs to 14 residues. Trimming cost V 7 bases and J 5 bases; bases outside gene matches: 1. The CDR3 is CATRGQGATGELFF. As DNA, the CDR3 is TGTGCCACCAGGGGACAGGGGGCGACCGGGGAGCTGTTTTTT.

The chain links TRBV30 to TRBJ1-5; 7 bases match TRBD1. The germline gives CDR1 GTSNPN, CDR2 SVGIG (reference sequence). V dropped 1 base and J dropped 4; count of bases not matched to a gene: 4. The CDR3 spans 14 residues. CDR3 sequence reads: CAWSAGGRNQPQHF. The CDR3 DNA is TGTGCCTGGAGTGCAGGGGGGAGGAATCAGCCCCAGCATTTT.

The chain is built from TRBV15 and TRBJ2-3; possibly TRBD1 for D (5 bases). The CDR3 has 14 residues. Germline CDR1 reads LNHNV; CDR2 reads YYDKDF (reference sequence). Between the trimmed V and J ends, which lost 10 bases and 3 bases, there was a span of 17 bases. CDR3 in amino acids: CAIGRGSSTDTQYF. DNA of the CDR3: TGTGCCATAGGAAGGGGCAGTTCAACAGATACGCAGTATTTT.

The CDR3 coding sequence is TGCGCCAGCAGCCAAGCCCCGGCCAACGAGCAGTACTTC. It encodes CASSQAPANEQYF. The chain links TRBV4-1 to TRBJ2-7; D gene ambiguous. V gave up 1 base and J gave up 5 bases, with 9 bases separating them. Germline V gene lookup returns CDR1 MGHRA and CDR2 YSYEKL. The CDR3 contains 13 residues.

The CDR3, as DNA: TGTGCCAGCAGCTCAGGGCTCGCCAATCAGCCCCAGCATTTT. This sequence encodes CASSSGLANQPQHF. The rearrangement joins TRBV5-4 to TRBJ1-5; TRBD1 is a possible D gene (5 bases). The length of the CDR3 is 14 residues. V lost 3 bases and J lost 3, with 10 bases in between. CDR1 and CDR2 (germline): SGHNT, YYREEE (reference sequence).

V and J are TRBV7-9 and TRBJ2-4, with D possibly TRBD1 on 5 matching bases. Trimming removed 3 bases at V and 7 bases at J, with 13 bases between. From germline, CDR1 is SEHNR and CDR2 FQNEAQ (reference sequence). The CDR3 sequence is 14 residues long. CDR3 nucleotide sequence: TGTGCCAGCAGCTTCTGGACACGATCTAACATTCAGTACTTC. It is translated as CASSFWTRSNIQYF. Combining the CDR3 with reference TRBV7-9 and TRBJ2-4 gives the whole variable domain DTGVSQNPRHKITKRGQNVTFRCDPISEHNRLYWYRQTLGQGPEFLTYFQNEAQLEKSRLLSDRFSAERPKGSFSTLEIQRTEQGDSAMYLCASSFWTRSNIQYFGAGTRLSVL.

The chain joins TRBV5-6 to TRBJ1-1; D is ambiguous. Trimming removed 4 bases from V and 0 bases from J, with 10 bases in between. Germline V gene data show CDR1 as SGHDT and CDR2 as YYEEEE. This CDR3 is built from 14 residues. The CDR3 sequence is CASSPRPMNTEAFF. The CDR3 DNA is TGTGCCAGCAGCCCCCGCCCCATGAACACTGAAGCTTTCTTT.

The chain has TRBV18 and TRBJ2-3, with 10 bases that match TRBD2. The V gene's germline CDR1 is KGHSH and CDR2 LQKENI. Germline trimming cut 0 bases from V and 5 bases from J; bases unmatched to any gene: 2. This CDR3 is built from 15 residues. The CDR3 protein is CASSPPGLAQDTQYF. The CDR3 DNA sequence: TGTGCCAGCTCACCACCGGGACTAGCGCAAGATACGCAGTATTTT.

This clone was detected once. This chain links TRBV5-1 with TRBJ2-3, with 7 nucleotides matching TRBD2. The CDR3 spans 18 residues. The J segment lost 2 bases and the V segment lost 2 bases, leaving 14 bases of the junction unmatched. Germline V gives CDR1 SGHRS, CDR2 YFSETQ. The CDR3 spells CASSLTVLAGVYTDTQYF. Here the CDR3 DNA reads TGCGCCAGCAGCTTAACAGTTCTGGCGGGGGTATACACAGATACGCAGTATTTT. The entire variable domain, with the rest obtained from reference TRBV5-1 and TRBJ2-3, is as follows: KAGVTQTPRYLIKTRGQQVTLSCSPISGHRSVSWYQQTPGQGLQFLFEYFSETQRNKGNFPGRFSGRQFSNSRSEMNVSTLELGDSALYLCASSLTVLAGVYTDTQYFGPGTRLTVL.

With regard to this clone: Other DNA sequences within the sample encode an identical CDR3. The chain couples TRBV5-1 to TRBJ2-3, with TRBD1 as a possible D gene (5 bases). The length of the CDR3 is 13 residues. V was pared by 4 bases and J by 1 base, with 7 bases between. Germline V gives CDR1 SGHRS, CDR2 YFSETQ. The CDR3, as DNA: TGCGCCAGCAGCAGGGGTGGCACAGATACGCAGTATTTT. Amino acids: CASSRGGTDTQYF.

The chain combines TRBV7-2 with TRBJ2-1; D is perhaps TRBD1 or TRBD2 (7 bases each). Trimming stripped 4 bases from V and 0 bases from J, with 13 bases between. The CDR3 consists of 16 residues. CDR1 SGHTA and CDR2 FQGNSA come from the germline V gene. In nucleotides, the CDR3 is TGTGCCAGCAGCTCCAGGGGGGGGAGCTCCTACAATGAGCAGTTCTTC. It encodes CASSSRGGSSYNEQFF. The whole variable domain, filled in from reference TRBV7-2 and TRBJ2-1, reads GAGVSQSPSNKVTEKGKDVELRCDPISGHTALYWYRQSLGQGLEFLIYFQGNSAPDKSGLPSDRFSAERTGGSVSTLTIQRTQQEDSAVYLCASSSRGGSSYNEQFFGPGTRLTVL.

The genes are TRBV5-1 and TRBJ1-5, with 7 nucleotides matching TRBD1. Germline-derived CDR1 and CDR2 are SGHRS and YFSETQ. V was pared by 4 bases and J by 2 bases, with 6 bases of the junction left unmatched. This CDR3 region has 15 residues. The CDR3 sequence is CASSQSGTGNQPQHF. The CDR3 DNA reads TGCGCCAGCAGCCAATCCGGGACAGGCAATCAGCCCCAGCATTTT.

The gene calls are TRBV6-5 and TRBJ1-2, with 9 bases aligning to TRBD1. Trimming cost V 8 bases and J 0 bases; bases outside gene matches: 7. The length of the CDR3 is 15 residues. CDR1 and CDR2 (germline): MNHEY, SVGAGI. The CDR3 region has the DNA TGTGCCAGCCTTGTAGACAGGGGGACTAACTATGGCTACACCTTC. The encoded protein is CASLVDRGTNYGYTF.

The chain employs TRBV11-2 and TRBJ2-1, with D possibly TRBD2 on 6 matching bases. The ends were cut back, 1 base at V and 14 bases at J, with 15 bases in the middle. Germline CDR1 reads SGHAT; CDR2 reads FQNNGV. This CDR3 has 13 residues. CDR3 region: CASSLGGLSLEFF. DNA for the CDR3: TGTGCCAGCAGCTTAGGGGGACTGTCTTTGGAGTTCTTC.

The chain is built from TRBV27 and TRBJ2-1; D gene ambiguous. CDR3 size: 13 residues. Trimming cost V 5 bases and J 4 bases, with 9 bases left between them. CDR1 is MNHEY, CDR2 SMNVEV, per germline (reference sequence). The CDR3 nucleotides read TGTGCCAGCAGTCTGGCAGCTTACAATGAGCAGTTCTTC. This translates into CASSLAAYNEQFF.

This clone was detected once. V gene TRBV2 combines with J gene TRBJ2-1; 7 bases match TRBD1. CDR1 SNHLY and CDR2 FYNNEI come from the germline V gene. V dropped 4 bases and J dropped 7; count of bases not matched to a gene: 10. This CDR3 region has 15 residues. CDR3 sequence reads: CASSADRLGQNEQFF. The CDR3 nucleotides are TGTGCCAGCAGTGCGGACAGGTTAGGCCAAAATGAGCAGTTCTTC.

J is TRBJ1-2 and V is TRBV7-2; D is ambiguous. Trimming took 5 bases from V and 8 from J, leaving 21 bases between them. The CDR3 is 15 residues long. The V gene's germline CDR1 is SGHTA and CDR2 FQGNSA. The CDR3 DNA reads TGTGCCAGCAGCCCGAACGGACCGGGTATTGAGGGCTACACCTTC. This codes for CASSPNGPGIEGYTF.